The 20 T cell receptor beta chains below all came from one sample that was sequenced in a study of T cell repertoires in cytomegalovirus infection. TCRdb itself ran the reads through MiXCR, one entry per CDR3 protein. Of about 46,000 distinct CDR3 sequences listed, 15% to 25% are singletons. These receptors' targets are unknown. Here the sequenced sample was CD8+ T cells from cultured PBMCs, taken from culture after CMV antigen stimulation. Every receptor here comes from a human donor in good health (CMV status not recorded). Some clones in this sample may be carry-over from other donors' samples.

Ten or more counts support this clonotype. The gene calls are TRBV19 and TRBJ2-7, with D possibly being TRBD1 or TRBD2 (5 bases each). Trimming took 6 bases from V and 2 from J, leaving 17 bases between them. CDR3 size: 15 residues. Germline V gene data show CDR1 as LNHDA and CDR2 as SQIVND (reference sequence). CDR3 sequence: CASSIGGASPYEQYF. The CDR3 DNA follows: TGTGCCAGTAGCATTGGGGGTGCTTCGCCCTACGAGCAGTACTTC.

This clonotype was counted only a few times. This sequence joins TRBV19 and TRBJ2-3; 10 bases match TRBD1. The CDR3 is 15 amino acids. CDR1 is LNHDA, CDR2 SQIVND, per germline (reference sequence). With 6 bases clipped from V and 4 bases from J, the junction kept 7 bases outside the gene matches. The CDR3 bases are TGTGCCAGTAGAAGAGACAGGGGGCTATCAGATACGCAGTATTTT. It is translated as CASRRDRGLSDTQYF. The full variable domain, rest sourced from reference TRBV19 and TRBJ2-3, is DGGITQSPKYLFRKEGQNVTLSCEQNLNHDAMYWYRQDPGQGLRLIYYSQIVNDFQKGDIAEGYSVSREKKESFPLTVTSAQKNPTAFYLCASRRDRGLSDTQYFGPGTRLTVL.

This clonotype was observed a handful of times. The genes are TRBV7-6 and TRBJ2-1; possibly TRBD2 for D (6 bases). CDR1 and CDR2 from the germline V gene are SGHVS and FNYEAQ. This CDR3 contains 16 residues. Trimming shortened V by 5 bases and J by 0 bases, and 14 bases separated the two germline ends. The CDR3 DNA follows: TGTGCCAGCAGCACAGCAGCGGGTAACTCCTACAATGAGCAGTTCTTC. Its protein product is CASSTAAGNSYNEQFF.

This clonotype was observed a few times. The chain has TRBV6-1 and TRBJ1-6; weak D call: TRBD1 (5 bases). Trimming left V 6 bases short and J 10 bases short, with 10 bases between. The CDR3 length is 12 residues. Germline V gives CDR1 MNHNS, CDR2 SASEGT. The CDR3 loop is CASRGLFSPLHF. CDR3 coding DNA: TGTGCCAGCAGGGGACTCTTCTCACCCCTCCACTTT.

The rearrangement links TRBV20-1 to TRBJ2-6, with D unclear. The germline CDR1 and CDR2 sequences are DFQATT and SNEGSKA (reference sequence). Trimming took off 0 bases at V and 0 bases at J, with 6 bases between the two ends. The CDR3 loop spans 15 amino acids. CDR3 loop: CSARDWSSGANVLTF. In nucleotides, the CDR3 is TGCAGTGCTAGAGATTGGAGCTCTGGGGCCAACGTCCTGACTTTC.

This clonotype was counted at least ten times. The chain is built from TRBV7-9 and TRBJ2-5, with 10 bases aligning to TRBD2. Germline V gives CDR1 SEHNR, CDR2 FQNEAQ (reference sequence). After removal of 3 bases from V and 7 bases from J, the junction contained 8 bases not matched to a gene. The CDR3 consists of 15 residues. CDR3 in DNA: TGTGCCAGCAGCTTTACTAGCGGGGACGCTGGGACCCAGTACTTC. Protein sequence: CASSFTSGDAGTQYF.

V gene TRBV9 combines with J gene TRBJ2-7; D unresolved. The CDR3 extends over 13 amino acids. The germline gives CDR1 SGDLS, CDR2 YYNGEE. V was cut by 3 bases and J by 5 bases, with 12 bases left in between. In DNA form, the CDR3 reads TGTGCCAGCAGCGGAGAGTTAAAAAACGAGCAGTACTTC. Protein: CASSGELKNEQYF.

This sequence joins TRBV12-3 or TRBV12-4 and TRBJ2-1; the match to TRBD2 covers 8 bases. This CDR3 has 13 amino acids. V was clipped by 7 bases and J by 3 bases; unmatched bases: 2. CDR3 sequence (DNA): TGTGCCAGCAAAAGCGGGGGCTACAATGAGCAGTTCTTC. Its translation: CASKSGGYNEQFF.

This clonotype was counted many times. The chain recombines TRBV9 with TRBJ1-5; no definite D call. Germline loops: CDR1 SGDLS, CDR2 YYNGEE. V lost 0 bases to trimming and J lost 0 bases, with 7 bases between them. CDR3 size: 15 residues. The CDR3 DNA is TGTGCCAGCAGCGTAGAAGGAAATAGCAATCAGCCCCAGCATTTT. Translation gives CASSVEGNSNQPQHF.

The V gene is TRBV6-6, the J gene TRBJ2-1, with D hard to call. This CDR3 is 12 amino acids long. Trimming pared 5 bases from V and 9 bases from J, leaving 11 bases between. From germline, CDR1 is MNHNY and CDR2 SVGAGI (reference sequence). The CDR3 DNA sequence: TGTGCCAGCAGTCCCACCGGCGGTGAGCAGTTCTTC. It yields the protein CASSPTGGEQFF.

This clonotype was counted many times. The genes are TRBV28 and TRBJ1-2; D uncertain. This CDR3 region has 12 residues. The V end was cut by 6 bases, the J end by 3 bases, with 8 bases between. Looked up from germline, CDR1 is MDHEN and CDR2 is SYDVKM. CDR3 in amino acids: CASSVSYYGYTF. DNA of the CDR3: TGTGCCAGCAGCGTGTCCTACTATGGCTACACCTTC.

This clonotype was observed many times. The chain carries TRBV12-3 or TRBV12-4 and TRBJ1-5, with D possibly matching TRBD1 (5 bases). This CDR3 comprises 14 residues. Trimming left V 1 base short and J 7 bases short, with 11 bases between. Here the CDR3 reads CASSLGQGLQPQHF. The CDR3, as DNA: TGTGCCAGCAGTTTAGGCCAGGGCTTGCAGCCCCAGCATTTT.

The rearrangement uses TRBV20-1 and TRBJ2-7; D is unclear. Trimming cost V 1 base and J 2 bases, with 15 bases left between them. The germline V gene has CDR1 DFQATT and CDR2 SNEGSKA (reference sequence). The CDR3 loop spans 15 amino acids. CDR3 loop: CSARAPVDLPYEQYF. CDR3 nucleotides: TGCAGTGCTAGAGCCCCGGTGGATCTCCCCTACGAGCAGTACTTC.

This clonotype turned up a few times. The CDR3 nucleotides read TGTGCCAGCAGCTCTATAAAAGATACGCAGTATTTT. Protein product: CASSSIKDTQYF. The chain carries TRBV11-2 and TRBJ2-3; no firm D call. With 4 bases removed from V and 5 bases from J, the gap between germline ends came to 7 bases. The CDR3 has 12 amino acids. Germline values: CDR1 SGHAT, CDR2 FQNNGV.

The sample holds many counts of this clonotype. The CDR3 DNA sequence: TGCGCCAGCAGCCAAGATTCGACTACATATTCCTACAATGAGCAGTTCTTC. This gives the protein CASSQDSTTYSYNEQFF. The V gene is TRBV4-1, the J gene TRBJ2-1; weak D call: TRBD2 (5 bases). The CDR3 is made up of 17 amino acids. Germline V lookup: CDR1 MGHRA, CDR2 YSYEKL. Trimming stripped 0 bases from V and 1 base from J, with 13 bases between.

The chain links TRBV12-3 or TRBV12-4 to TRBJ2-2; D not certain. The CDR3 spans 13 residues. Deletions cut 3 bases from V and 7 bases from J, with 9 bases between. CDR3: CASSLMGIGELFF. The CDR3 region has the DNA TGTGCCAGCAGTTTGATGGGGATCGGGGAGCTGTTTTTT.

This clonotype was observed a handful of times. J is TRBJ2-7 and V is TRBV5-4, with 7 bases identical to TRBD1. CDR1 and CDR2 (germline): SGHNT, YYREEE (reference sequence). This CDR3 is built from 13 residues. J was trimmed by 5 bases and V by 3 bases; bases with no gene match: 5. In DNA, the CDR3 is TGTGCCAGCAGCTACAGGGGAGTCCACGAGCAGTACTTC. This codes for CASSYRGVHEQYF.

This clonotype was counted ten times or more. The chain has TRBV7-9 and TRBJ2-7; perhaps TRBD1 as D (6 bases). The CDR3 is 14 residues long. Trimming took 5 bases from V and 2 from J, leaving 13 bases between them. Germline lookup yields CDR1 SEHNR and CDR2 FQNEAQ (reference sequence). The CDR3 nucleotides are TGTGCCAGCAGCCACAGGGACGACCCCTACGAGCAGTACTTC. The encoded protein is CASSHRDDPYEQYF.

This clonotype turned up a few times. CDR3 sequence reads: CASSAQPKPDRGRRTEAFF. CDR3 in DNA: TGTGCCAGCAGCGCCCAACCGAAACCGGACAGGGGGCGACGGACTGAAGCTTTCTTT. The rearrangement uses TRBV9 and TRBJ1-1, with 11 bases aligning to TRBD1. The germline gives CDR1 SGDLS, CDR2 YYNGEE. V trimming: 3 bases; J trimming: 5 bases; junction bases outside the gene matches: 18. The length of the CDR3 is 19 residues.

The rearrangement uses TRBV28 and TRBJ2-5; TRBD1 aligns across 8 bases. Unmatched junction bases numbered 10, after V lost 5 bases and J lost 5 bases. The CDR3 sequence is 15 residues long. Germline assignment: CDR1 MDHEN and CDR2 SYDVKM. CDR3 nucleotide sequence: TGTGCCAGCAGTCCCGGACAGGGCCGGGGGGAGACCCAGTACTTC. Its translation: CASSPGQGRGETQYF.